This T cell receptor (beta chain) was identified in a study of blood T cells in healthy people across ages. With a J-beta primer mix and a sample-barcoded 5' primer, a second PCR ran about 7 to 11 cycles. TCRdb re-called the 5' RACE reads with MiXCR, one entry per CDR3 protein. This table has about 500,000 distinct CDR3 sequences, 24% appearing once. The study's findings and limits: No one knew whether donors had CMV, which possibly confounded expanded clonotype changes. Naive CD4+ cell counts and diversity both ran higher in long-lived than in aged donors. Samples with more naive T cells showed higher observed beta diversity.

About this clonotype itself: Its antigen is not identified.

The sample was also linked to a second study, of T cells of mothers and their children.

Sequencing used blood. The clonotype comes from a boy aged 10-17 years in good health.

As DNA, the CDR3 is TGTGCCAGCTCACCCCCTGACCTACTAGCGGGGACCCTCTACGAGCAGTACTTC. It translates to CASSPPDLLAGTLYEQYF. The V and J genes are TRBV18 and TRBJ2-7; 10 bases align to TRBD2. The germline gives CDR1 KGHSH, CDR2 LQKENI. V lost 3 bases and J lost 3; bases outside the gene matches: 14. The CDR3 totals 18 residues. Combining the CDR3 with reference TRBV18 and TRBJ2-7 gives the whole variable domain NAGVMQNPRHLVRRRGQEARLRCSPMKGHSHVYWYRQLPEEGLKFMVYLQKENIIDESGMPKERFSAEFPKEGPSILRIQQVVRGDSAAYFCASSPPDLLAGTLYEQYFGPGTRLTVT.